Below, one T cell receptor beta chain is given with its context. The antigen remains unidentified. The PCR made use of 60 Vbeta and 13 Jbeta primers. The repertoire was sequenced with immunoSEQ multiplex PCR; TCRdb's copy has only in-frame clones and lacks some. The sample contains 120,000 or so clones, around four fifths of which appear only once. The sample belongs to a study of cytomegalovirus exposure and HLA in healthy donors. The wider study: Tens of millions of unique TCRs from HLA-typed donors made up an early data release. Notes on the study in general: Rare sequences made up most TCRs, while some public TCRs were found in many donors. Earlier results showed most TCR beta V segments being productive about 87% or about 30% of the time.

Everyone who donated was a healthy bone marrow donor. Germline V gene lookup returns CDR1 MNHEY and CDR2 SMNVEV (reference sequence). The ends were cut back, 8 bases at V and 5 bases at J, with 13 bases in the middle. The CDR3 extends over 14 amino acids. The sample taken for sequencing was PBMCs. This clonotype was obtained from a woman aged 35 to 49 in good health and CMV-seropositive. The chain carries TRBV27 and TRBJ1-6, with D unclear. The CDR3 region is CASARGWDNSPLHF. The CDR3, as DNA: TGTGCCAGCGCTCGGGGATGGGATAATTCACCCCTCCACTTT.